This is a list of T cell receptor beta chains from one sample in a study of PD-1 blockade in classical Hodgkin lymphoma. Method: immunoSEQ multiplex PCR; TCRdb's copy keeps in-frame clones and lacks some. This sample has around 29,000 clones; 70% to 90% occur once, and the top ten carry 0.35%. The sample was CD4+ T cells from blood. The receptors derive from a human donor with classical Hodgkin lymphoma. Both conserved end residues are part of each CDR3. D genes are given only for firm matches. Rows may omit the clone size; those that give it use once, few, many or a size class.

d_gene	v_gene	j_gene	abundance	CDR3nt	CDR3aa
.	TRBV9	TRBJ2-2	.	TGTGCCAGCAGCCTGAGAGGAACCGGGGAGCTGTTTTTT	CASSLRGTGELFF
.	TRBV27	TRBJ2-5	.	TGTGCCAGCAGGGGGGTGATCAATCCCCAAGAGACCCAGTACTTC	CASRGVINPQETQYF
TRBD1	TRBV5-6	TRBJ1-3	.	TGTGCCAGCAGCTCGGGACAGGGGGCAGGAAACACCATATATTTT	CASSSGQGAGNTIYF
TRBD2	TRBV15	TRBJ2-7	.	TGTGCCACCAGACTAGCGGGAACCTACGAGCAGTACTTC	CATRLAGTYEQYF
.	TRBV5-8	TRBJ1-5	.	TGTGCCAGCAGCTTGGCCGGACAGTCCAATCAGCCCCAGCATTTT	CASSLAGQSNQPQHF
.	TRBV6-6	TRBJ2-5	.	TGTGCCAGCAGTTCGGACTACCAAGAGACCCAGTACTTC	CASSSDYQETQYF
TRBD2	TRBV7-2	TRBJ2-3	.	TGTGCCAGCAGCTTGGTAGCGGGAGACTCAGATACGCAGTATTTT	CASSLVAGDSDTQYF
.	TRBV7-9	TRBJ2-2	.	TGTGCCAGCAGCTTTTGGGACACGAACACCGGGGAGCTGTTTTTT	CASSFWDTNTGELFF
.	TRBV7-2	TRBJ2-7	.	TGTGCCAGCAGCCCACTTCCGGACAGTTACGAGCAGTACTTC	CASSPLPDSYEQYF
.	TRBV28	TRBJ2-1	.	TGTGCCAGCAGTTTCGGTAAGCAGTTCTTC	CASSFGKQFF
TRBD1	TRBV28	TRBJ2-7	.	TGTGCCAGCACCACTGCGGGACAGGGGTTCTACGAGCAGTACTTC	CASTTAGQGFYEQYF
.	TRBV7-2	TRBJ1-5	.	TGTGCCAGCAGCTTCAGCAATCAGCCCCAGCATTTT	CASSFSNQPQHF
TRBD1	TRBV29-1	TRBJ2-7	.	TGCAGCGTAGGGACAGTGACCTACGAGCAGTACTTC	CSVGTVTYEQYF
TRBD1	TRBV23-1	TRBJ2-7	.	TGCGCCAGCAGTCTTGACAGGGCCTACGAGCAGTACTTC	CASSLDRAYEQYF
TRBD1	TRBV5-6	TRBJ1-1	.	TGTGCCAGCAGCCAACAGGGGTCGAACACTGAAGCTTTCTTT	CASSQQGSNTEAFF
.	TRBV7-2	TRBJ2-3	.	TGTGCCAGCAGCTTAGCAGGAGCCGGGGGCACAGATACGCAGTATTTT	CASSLAGAGGTDTQYF
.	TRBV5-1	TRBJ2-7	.	TGCGCCAGCAGCTTGGTTGCAGGGCCCTACGAGCAGTACTTC	CASSLVAGPYEQYF
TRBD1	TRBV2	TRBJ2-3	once	TGTGCCAGCAGTGATCTAGGGACAGGCACAGATACGCAGTATTTT	CASSDLGTGTDTQYF
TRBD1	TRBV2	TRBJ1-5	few	TGTGCCAGCAGGGGACAGGGGGCAGGCAATCAGCCCCAGCATTTT	CASRGQGAGNQPQHF
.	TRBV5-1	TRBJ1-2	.	TGCGCCAGCAGCCCCGACGGCCTCTATGGCTACACCTTC	CASSPDGLYGYTF
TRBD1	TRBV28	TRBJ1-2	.	TGTGCCAGCAGTTCGACAGGGCATAACTATGGCTACACCTTC	CASSSTGHNYGYTF
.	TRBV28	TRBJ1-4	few	TGTGCCAGCAGTTTGACGGGGAATGAAAAACTGTTTTTT	CASSLTGNEKLFF
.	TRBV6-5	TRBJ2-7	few	TGTGCCAGCAGAGCACGGGACCGAACTTACGAGCAGTACTTC	CASRARDRTYEQYF
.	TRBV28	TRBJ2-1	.	TGTGCCAGCGGCCCGAGCTCCTACAATGAGCAGTTCTTC	CASGPSSYNEQFF
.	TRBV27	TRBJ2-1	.	TGTGCCAGCAGTTTTCGGCGGGGTAACAATGAGCAGTTCTTC	CASSFRRGNNEQFF
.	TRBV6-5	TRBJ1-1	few	TGTGCCAGCAGTTCCCTTTACAGGAACACTGAAGCTTTCTTT	CASSSLYRNTEAFF
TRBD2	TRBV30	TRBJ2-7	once	TGTGCCTGGAGCCGACTAGCGGGAGAAGGCGAGCAGTACTTC	CAWSRLAGEGEQYF
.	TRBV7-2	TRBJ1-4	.	TGTGCCAGCAGCTCCCGACGGGCGGGGGAACTGTTTTTT	CASSSRRAGELFF
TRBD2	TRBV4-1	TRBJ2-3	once	TGCGCCAGCAGCCACCCACCCGCTAGCGGGAGATCCTCAGATACGCAGTATTTT	CASSHPPASGRSSDTQYF
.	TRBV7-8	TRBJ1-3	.	TGTGCCAGCAGGGAGGCGGTGGGAGGAAACACCATATATTTT	CASREAVGGNTIYF
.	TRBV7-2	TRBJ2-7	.	TGTGCCAGCAGCACCCGGACAGAGCTAGCCTACGAGCAGTACTTC	CASSTRTELAYEQYF
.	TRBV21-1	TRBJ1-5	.	TGTGCCAGCAGCAAAGTAAAGGCCGATAGCAATCAGCCCCAGCATTTT	CASSKVKADSNQPQHF
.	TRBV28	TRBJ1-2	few	TGTGCCAGCAGTCCATCAGGGTCGAACTATGGCTACACCTTC	CASSPSGSNYGYTF